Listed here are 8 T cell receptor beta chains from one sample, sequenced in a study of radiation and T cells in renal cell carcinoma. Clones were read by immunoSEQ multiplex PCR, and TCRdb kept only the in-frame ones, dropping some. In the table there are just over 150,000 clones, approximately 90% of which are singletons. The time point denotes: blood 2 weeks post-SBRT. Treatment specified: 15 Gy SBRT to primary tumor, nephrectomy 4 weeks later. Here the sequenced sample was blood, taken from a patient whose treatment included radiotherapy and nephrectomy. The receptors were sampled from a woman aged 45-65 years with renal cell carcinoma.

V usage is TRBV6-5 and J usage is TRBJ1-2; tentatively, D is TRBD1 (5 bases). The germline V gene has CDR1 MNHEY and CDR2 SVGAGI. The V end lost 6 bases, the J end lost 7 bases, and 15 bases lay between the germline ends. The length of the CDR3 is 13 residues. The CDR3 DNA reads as TGTGCCAGCAGGGAGGCAGGGATTGGTGGCTACACCTTC. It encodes CASREAGIGGYTF.

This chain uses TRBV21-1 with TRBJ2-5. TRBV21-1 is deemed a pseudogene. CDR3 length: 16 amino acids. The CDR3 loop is CASSKAPSPGRETQYF. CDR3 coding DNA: TGTGCCAGCAGCAAAGCCCCTTCGCCAGGGAGAGAGACCCAGTACTTC.

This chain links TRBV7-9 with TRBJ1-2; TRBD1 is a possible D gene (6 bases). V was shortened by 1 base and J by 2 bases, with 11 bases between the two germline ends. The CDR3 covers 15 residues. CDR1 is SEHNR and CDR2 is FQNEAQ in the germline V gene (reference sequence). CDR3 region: CASSLVRQGNYGYTF. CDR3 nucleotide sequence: TGTGCCAGCAGCTTAGTCCGCCAGGGGAACTATGGCTACACCTTC.

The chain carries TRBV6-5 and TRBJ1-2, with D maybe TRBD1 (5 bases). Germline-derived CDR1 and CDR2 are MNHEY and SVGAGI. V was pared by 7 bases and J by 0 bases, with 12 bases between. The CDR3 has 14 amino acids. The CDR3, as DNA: TGTGCCAGCACCATGGGGACGGCTAACTATGGCTACACCTTC. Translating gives CASTMGTANYGYTF.

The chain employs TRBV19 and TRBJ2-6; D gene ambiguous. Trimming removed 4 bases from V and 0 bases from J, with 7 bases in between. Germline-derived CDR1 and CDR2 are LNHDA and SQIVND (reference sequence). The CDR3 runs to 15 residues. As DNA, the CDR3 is TGTGCCAGTAGTAGTCGGAACTCTGGGGCCAACGTCCTGACTTTC. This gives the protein CASSSRNSGANVLTF.

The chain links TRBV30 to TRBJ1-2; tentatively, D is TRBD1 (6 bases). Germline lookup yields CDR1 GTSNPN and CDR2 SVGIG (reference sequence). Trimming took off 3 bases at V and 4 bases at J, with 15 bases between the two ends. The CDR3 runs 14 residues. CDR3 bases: TGTGCCTGGAGGGGGGGCAGGGGTGCCTATGGCTACACCTTC. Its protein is CAWRGGRGAYGYTF.

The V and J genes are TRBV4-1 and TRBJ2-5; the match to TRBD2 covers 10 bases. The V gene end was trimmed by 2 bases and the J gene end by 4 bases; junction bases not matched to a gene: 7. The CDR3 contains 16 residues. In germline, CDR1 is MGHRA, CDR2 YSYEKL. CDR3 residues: CASSQRSGGALETQYF. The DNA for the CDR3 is TGCGCCAGCAGCCAACGGAGCGGGGGGGCCTTAGAGACCCAGTACTTC.

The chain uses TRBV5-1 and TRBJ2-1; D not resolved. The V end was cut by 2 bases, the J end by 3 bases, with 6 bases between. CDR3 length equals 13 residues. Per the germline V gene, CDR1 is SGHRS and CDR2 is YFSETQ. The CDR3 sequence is CASSFIRYNEQFF. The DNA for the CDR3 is TGCGCCAGCAGCTTCATCCGCTACAATGAGCAGTTCTTC.